This entry is about one T cell receptor (beta chain). Its matching antigen is unknown. The sample belongs to a study of synovial regulatory T cells in juvenile arthritis. About the research overall: Treatments: a few naive, over five methotrexate, one methotrexate plus infliximab, one unknown.

Generated by immunoSEQ multiplex PCR, the TCRdb table keeps only in-frame clones and is missing some. This sample's table has 7,500 to 10,000 clones. Per germline, CDR1 MNHNS and CDR2 SASEGT. CDR3 length: 13 amino acids. Only the protein is available. Points from the study as a whole: Compared with other blood Treg cells, inflammation-associated Treg cells had reduced TCR diversity.

Roughly 11-patient cohort: 11 active juvenile idiopathic arthritis patients, 3 polyarticular, 8 oligoarticular. The gene calls are TRBV6-1 and TRBJ1-4; TCRdb's D call of TRBD1 is untestable without DNA. The source material was Treg cells from blood. Subset indicated: remaining (HLA-DR-negative) circulating blood Treg cells. This clonotype was obtained from a donor aged 2-30 years with juvenile idiopathic arthritis. CDR3 residues: CASRDSGNEKLFF.